This is a list of T cell receptor beta chains from one sample in a study of CD8+CD57+ T cells in acquired aplastic anemia. TCRdb reprocessed the reads with MiXCR, giving one entry per CDR3 protein. The sample yields 110,000 or so distinct CDR3 sequences, 50% to 60% seen once. Source material: sorted CD4+, CD8+, or CD8+CD57+ T cells (not recorded which) from PBMCs. The receptors were gathered from a human donor with aplastic anemia. CDR3s include the opening cysteine and the closing phenylalanine or tryptophan. Fields, in order: D gene, V gene, clone size, J gene, CDR3 DNA, CDR3 protein. A D gene is named only where the DNA matches it firmly. Clone size is given for some rows only: seen once, a few or many times, or a class if the clone is expanded.

NA	TRBV25-1	NA	TRBJ2-7	TGTGCCAGCAGCGTAGTTGGCAGTTCCTACGAGCAGTACTTC	CASSVVGSSYEQYF
NA	TRBV28	many	TRBJ2-7	TGTGCCAGCAGTCATGGGACACCTATGTTCGAGCAGTACTTC	CASSHGTPMFEQYF
NA	TRBV10-3	once	TRBJ2-7	TGTGCCATCAGCCTAGGGATGGTTGGAGGTGAGCAGTACTTC	CAISLGMVGGEQYF
NA	TRBV4-1	NA	TRBJ1-2	TGCGCCAGCAGCCGGGACTATGGCTACACCTTC	CASSRDYGYTF
TRBD1	TRBV6-1	NA	TRBJ2-7	TGTGCCAGCAGCCTTGGCAGGGTTAAGGACAGGAGTGTGGTCCAGCAGTACTTC	CASSLGRVKDRSVVQQYF
TRBD1	TRBV19	NA	TRBJ2-7	TGTGCCAGTAGTACACAATGGACAGGGTCTTACGAGCAGTACTTC	CASSTQWTGSYEQYF
TRBD2	TRBV6-2/TRBV6-3	few	TRBJ2-7	TGTGCCAGCAGTTACACTAGCGGCTCCTACGAGCAGTACTTC	CASSYTSGSYEQYF
TRBD2	TRBV5-4	NA	TRBJ2-5	TGTGCCAGCAGCCGAAGACTAGCGGGGTTTCAAGAGACCCAGTACTTC	CASSRRLAGFQETQYF
NA	TRBV15	few	TRBJ2-7	TGTGCCACCAGCAGGGTGACAGGACCTTACGAGCAGTACTTC	CATSRVTGPYEQYF
TRBD2	TRBV24-1	NA	TRBJ2-1	TGTGCCACCAGTGGGGCGGGAGGGCCAGGCAATGAGCAGTTCTTC	CATSGAGGPGNEQFF
NA	TRBV9	NA	TRBJ2-6	TGTGCCAGCACCCGCGACGCAGCGCGGTCTGGGGCCAACGTCCTGACTTTC	CASTRDAARSGANVLTF
NA	TRBV24-1	once	TRBJ1-2	TGTGCCACCCAGGACCCGCTAGCTAACTATGGCTACACCTTC	CATQDPLANYGYTF
TRBD2	TRBV14	NA	TRBJ2-1	TGTGCTAGCCCCCTTTGGGCGGGAGTGAGGTACAATGAGCAGTTCTTC	CASPLWAGVRYNEQFF
NA	TRBV7-2	NA	TRBJ1-2	TGTGCCAGCAGCTTAGAGAACAGTGGCTACACCTTC	CASSLENSGYTF
TRBD2	TRBV7-9	NA	TRBJ2-7	TGTGCCAGCAGCTTCTCTAGCGGGAGTTTCTACGAGCAGTACTTC	CASSFSSGSFYEQYF
NA	TRBV2	NA	TRBJ2-5	TGTGCCAGCAGCAGGGCTGGAGAGACCCAGTGCTTC	CASSRAGETQCF
NA	TRBV19	NA	TRBJ1-2	TGTGCCAGCAGCCCGGCAGTCTCTAACTATGGCTACACCTTC	CASSPAVSNYGYTF
TRBD1	TRBV19	NA	TRBJ1-2	TGTGCCAGTAGTGCCCCGACAGGGATCCATAACTATGGCTACACCTTC	CASSAPTGIHNYGYTF
NA	TRBV24-1	few	TRBJ1-2	TGTGCCACCAGGGACCTGGACTATGGCTACACCTTC	CATRDLDYGYTF
TRBD1	TRBV29-1	NA	TRBJ1-2	TGCAGCGTTGAATTGCGAACAGGGGCTGGGTATGGCTACACCTTC	CSVELRTGAGYGYTF
TRBD1	TRBV20-1	NA	TRBJ2-2	TGCAGTGCTAGTCGGGGACAGGGACGCACCGGGGAGCTGTTTTTT	CSASRGQGRTGELFF
TRBD2	TRBV12-3/TRBV12-4	NA	TRBJ2-2	TGTGCCAGCAGCTCCTTCGGAGCGGGGGTAGGAAACACCGGGGAGCTGTTTTTT	CASSSFGAGVGNTGELFF
TRBD2	TRBV7-8	many	TRBJ2-1	TGTGCCAGCAGCTACGGGGGGTCCTACAATGAGCAGTTCTTC	CASSYGGSYNEQFF
NA	TRBV20-1	NA	TRBJ2-5	TGCAGTGCTAGGCCACAAGAGACCCAGTACTTC	CSARPQETQYF
TRBD1	TRBV6-5	many	TRBJ2-1	TGTGCCAGCAGTTACGCCCCCGGGACAGGGTTCTATGAGCAGTTCTTC	CASSYAPGTGFYEQFF
NA	TRBV9	NA	TRBJ2-3	TGTGCCAGCAGCGTATTGGTGACAGCCACAGATACGCAGTATTTT	CASSVLVTATDTQYF
TRBD1	TRBV7-9	few	TRBJ1-1	TGTGCCGGATCCACGCGGACAGGGGGGCGAACTGAAGCTTTCTTT	CAGSTRTGGRTEAFF
NA	TRBV2	NA	TRBJ2-1	TGTGCCAGCAGTGTCGATCAGGCTTCGGGGCAGTTCTTC	CASSVDQASGQFF
TRBD1	TRBV29-1	few	TRBJ1-2	TGCAGCGTCGTAACAGGGGGCTCTTTGTTTGGCTACACCTTC	CSVVTGGSLFGYTF
NA	TRBV15	NA	TRBJ1-4	TGTGCCACCAGCAGCGCCGGACAGAGAAATGAAAAACTGTTTTTT	CATSSAGQRNEKLFF
NA	TRBV20-1	few	TRBJ2-5	TGCAGTGCGCCGGGAGTGGACCAAGAGACCCAGTACTTC	CSAPGVDQETQYF
TRBD2	TRBV4-1	NA	TRBJ2-5	TGCGCCAGCAGCCAAGCCGGGACTATCCAAGAGACCCAGTACTTC	CASSQAGTIQETQYF
TRBD2	TRBV2	NA	TRBJ2-1	TGTGCCAGCAGTTTCTCAGGACTAGCGGGGGTCTACAATGAGCAGTTCTTC	CASSFSGLAGVYNEQFF
TRBD2	TRBV20-1	NA	TRBJ2-1	TGCAGTGCTAAACACGGACTAGCGGGACCCTACAATGAGCAGTTCTTC	CSAKHGLAGPYNEQFF
TRBD1	TRBV19	many	TRBJ1-5	TGTGCCACGGGACAGGGTAGCAATCAGCCCCAGCATTTT	CATGQGSNQPQHF
NA	TRBV19	NA	TRBJ2-7	TGTGCCAGTAGTATAGCAGGGGCTTCCTACGAGCAGTACTTC	CASSIAGASYEQYF
NA	TRBV20-1	once	TRBJ1-1	TGCAGTGGGAGATATCCCGTGAACACTGAAGCTTTCTTT	CSGRYPVNTEAFF
NA	TRBV13	NA	TRBJ2-7	TGTGCCAGCAGCGCGGGCCCCGAGCAGTACTTC	CASSAGPEQYF
NA	TRBV24-1	few	TRBJ2-1	TGTGCCACCTCACACCTAGCGTACAATGAGCAGTTCTTC	CATSHLAYNEQFF
NA	TRBV24-1	NA	TRBJ2-1	TGTGCCACCAGTGCTGGGTACAATGAGCAGTTCTTC	CATSAGYNEQFF
TRBD1	TRBV29-1	NA	TRBJ2-5	TGCAGCGTTGACAGGGGGCTACAGACCCAGTACTTC	CSVDRGLQTQYF
NA	TRBV4-2	NA	TRBJ2-7	TGTGCCAGCAGCTTAGATACATTCTACGAGCAGTACTTC	CASSLDTFYEQYF